Given below is one T cell receptor (beta chain) in context. The germline CDR1 and CDR2 sequences are SGHRS and YFSETQ. V trimming: 4 bases; J trimming: 3 bases; junction bases outside the gene matches: 10. CDR3 length: 17 residues. The source of the sample is a study of T-cell memory formation after mild COVID-19. TCRdb re-analysed the 5' RACE reads in MiXCR, keeping a single row per CDR3 protein. Of 540,000 or so distinct CDR3 sequences listed, roughly 20% are singletons. Sequencing was done on a sample of PBMCs or a T cell subset sorted from them (not recorded which). V and J are TRBV5-1 and TRBJ2-7; 13 bases are a match to TRBD2. The sequence was collected from an adult woman who had mild COVID-19 (a few samples of this study predate the infection). Cell type and time point are not known. CDR3 sequence: CASSPGTSGTFHYEQYF. The CDR3 nucleotides read TGCGCCAGCAGCCCGGGGACTAGCGGGACCTTCCACTACGAGCAGTACTTC.